This TCR beta chain was profiled in a study of breast tumors, draining lymph nodes, adjacent tissues. Germline V gene data show CDR1 as DFQATT and CDR2 as SNEGSKA (reference sequence). V shed 3 bases and J 0 bases; nucleotides not matched to a gene: 8. CDR3 length equals 15 residues. TCRdb reprocessed the multiplex PCR reads via MiXCR and lists one record per CDR3 protein. The data contain about 11,000 distinct CDR3 sequences, 36% of them singletons. This TCR was sampled from a female donor with breast cancer. Some clones in this sample may be carry-over from other donors' samples. The rearrangement uses TRBV20-1 and TRBJ2-7, with 7 nucleotides matching TRBD2. Sequencing input: breast tumor tissue. In DNA, the CDR3 is TGCAGTGCTAGTCCTGGTAGCGGGCCCTCCTACGAGCAGTACTTC. Translation: CSASPGSGPSYEQYF.